This entry features one T cell receptor beta chain sequence. The germline CDR1 and CDR2 sequences are SQVTM and ANQGSEA. V dropped 4 bases and J dropped 2 bases, with 12 bases sitting between them. This CDR3 contains 14 residues. The data are from a study of T cell responses to AZD1222 COVID-19 vaccine. The protocol was immunoSEQ multiplex PCR, while the TCRdb copy is restricted to in-frame clones and leaves out a portion. The sample holds 100,000 to 150,000 clones, approximately 90% seen once. This clonotype originated in an adult who received the AZD1222 COVID-19 vaccine. Sequencing used peripheral blood, obtained 28 days after the second AZD1222 dose. This rearrangement joins TRBV29-1 to TRBJ2-1, with D perhaps TRBD2 (5 bases). The CDR3 nucleotides are TGCAGCGTTGTCGGGCTAGCCGCCTACAATGAGCAGTTCTTC. Protein: CSVVGLAAYNEQFF.